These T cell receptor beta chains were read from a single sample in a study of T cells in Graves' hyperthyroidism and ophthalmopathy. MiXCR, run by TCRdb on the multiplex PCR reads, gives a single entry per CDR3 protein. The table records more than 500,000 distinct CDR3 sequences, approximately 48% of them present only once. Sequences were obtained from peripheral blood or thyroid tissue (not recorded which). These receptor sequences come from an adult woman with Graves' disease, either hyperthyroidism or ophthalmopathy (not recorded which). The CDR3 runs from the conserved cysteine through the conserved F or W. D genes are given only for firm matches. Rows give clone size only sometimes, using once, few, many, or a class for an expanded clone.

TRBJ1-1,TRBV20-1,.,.,TGCAGTGCTAGAGATAGCGGGGGTACTGAAGCTTTCTTT,CSARDSGGTEAFF
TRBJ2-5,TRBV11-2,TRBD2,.,TGTGCCAGCAGGAACAACGCGGGACTAGCGGAGGGGGGGGAGACCCAGTACTTC,CASRNNAGLAEGGETQYF
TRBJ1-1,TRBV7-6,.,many,TGTGCCAGCAGTCCGACGGAGAACACTGAAGCTTTCTTT,CASSPTENTEAFF
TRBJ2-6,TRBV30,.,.,TGTGCCCGGAGTGTGGTCCCTGGGGCCAACGTCCTGACTTTC,CARSVVPGANVLTF
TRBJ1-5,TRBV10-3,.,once,TGTGCCGCCCGGGAGGAGAATCAGCCCCAGCATTTT,CAAREENQPQHF
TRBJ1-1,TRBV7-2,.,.,TGTGCCAGCAGCCTCAGGGGAACGGACACTGAAGCTTTCTTT,CASSLRGTDTEAFF
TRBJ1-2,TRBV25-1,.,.,TGTGCCAGCAGCAAGGACCCAGGCAACTATGGCTACACCTTC,CASSKDPGNYGYTF
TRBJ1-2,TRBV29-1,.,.,TGCAGCGTTGAAGGGTCCGATGGCTACACCTTC,CSVEGSDGYTF
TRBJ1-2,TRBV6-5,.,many,TGTGCCAGCAGTAAACACAACGAGGGAGGTGATGGCTACACCTTC,CASSKHNEGGDGYTF
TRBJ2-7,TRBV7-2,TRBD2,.,TGTGCCAGCAGCTCGACTAGCGGGGACTCCTACGAGCAGTACTTC,CASSSTSGDSYEQYF
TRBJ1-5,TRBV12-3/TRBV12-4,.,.,TGTGCCAGCCGCATACAGGCTTACGGCAATCAGCCCCAGCATTTT,CASRIQAYGNQPQHF
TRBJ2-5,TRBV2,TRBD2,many,TGTGCCAGCAGTGATCGGCTAGCGGGTCAAGAGACCCAGTACTTC,CASSDRLAGQETQYF